A single sample is the source of the 29 T cell receptor beta chains below, sequenced in a study of human T cells and chemical hapten exposure. Before extraction, the whole blood was not fractionated, and total RNA was taken from it. TCRdb used MiXCR to reprocess the 5' RACE reads, holding one entry per CDR3 protein. The sample has 130,000 or so distinct CDR3 sequences, 4.1% seen once. These receptor sequences come from a female donor in good health.

This clonotype was counted ten times or more. The CDR3 DNA sequence: TGTGCCAGCAGTTTTGAGGGGGCGTTTACTGAAGCTTTCTTT. Translating it yields CASSFEGAFTEAFF. The V gene is TRBV12-3 or TRBV12-4, the J gene TRBJ1-1, with TRBD1 identical over 7 bases. This CDR3 has 14 amino acids. Unmatched junction bases numbered 6, after V lost 3 bases and J lost 5 bases.

There are a few counts of this clonotype. The chain carries TRBV5-1 and TRBJ2-1; D assignment may be TRBD1 or TRBD2 (5 bases each). This CDR3 has 15 amino acids. The V gene lost 4 bases and the J gene lost 6 bases, with 17 bases spanning the gap. Looked up from germline, CDR1 is SGHRS and CDR2 is YFSETQ. The CDR3 bases are TGCGCCAGCAGCCTCAGGTTGGGGGACCCCAATGAGCAGTTCTTC. Amino acid sequence: CASSLRLGDPNEQFF.

The V and J genes are TRBV7-8 and TRBJ1-4; possibly TRBD1 for D (6 bases). The ends were cut back, 0 bases at V and 4 bases at J, with 9 bases in the middle. The CDR3 runs to 15 residues. Looked up from germline, CDR1 is SGHVS and CDR2 is FQNEAQ. Here the CDR3 reads CASSLAEGGNEKLFF. In nucleotides, the CDR3 is TGTGCCAGCAGCTTAGCGGAAGGGGGTAATGAAAAACTGTTTTTT.

At least ten counts were recorded for this clonotype. The chain has TRBV3-1 and TRBJ2-1, with D possibly matching TRBD1 (6 bases). The CDR3 spans 15 residues. V lost 4 bases, J lost 6 bases, and 16 bases lay in between. The germline V gene encodes CDR1 LGHDT and CDR2 YNNKEL (reference sequence). CDR3 in DNA: TGTGCCAGCAGCCCCTATAAAGTAGGGGGCAATGAGCAGTTCTTC. Its protein product is CASSPYKVGGNEQFF.

There are many counts of this clonotype. The J gene is TRBJ1-1, the V gene TRBV29-1, with D possibly matching TRBD1 (6 bases). The germline gives CDR1 SQVTM, CDR2 ANQGSEA. The CDR3 runs 15 residues. V lost 1 base, J lost 1 base, and 13 bases lay in between. The CDR3 here is CSVEGSGGQNTEAFF. The CDR3 DNA is TGCAGCGTTGAAGGAAGTGGGGGACAGAACACTGAAGCTTTCTTT.

This clonotype was detected a few times. This rearrangement joins TRBV6-5 to TRBJ1-1, with TRBD1 matching 7 bases. With V trimmed by 6 bases and J by 1 base, 17 bases remained unmatched. This CDR3 has 18 amino acids. CDR1 MNHEY and CDR2 SVGAGI come from the germline V gene. The CDR3 nucleotides read TGTGCCAGCAGCCTTACCGTCCCGATGACAGGGTCGAACACTGAAGCTTTCTTT. Translation gives CASSLTVPMTGSNTEAFF.

This clonotype occurred a few times. The chain combines TRBV11-1 with TRBJ2-1; the match to TRBD2 covers 8 bases. CDR3 size: 16 residues. Germline loops: CDR1 SGHAT, CDR2 FQDESV (reference sequence). V trimming: 4 bases; J trimming: 0 bases; junction bases outside the gene matches: 5. CDR3 region: CASSSGGESSYNEQFF. The CDR3 bases are TGTGCCAGCAGCTCGGGGGGGGAAAGCTCCTACAATGAGCAGTTCTTC.

In regard to this clonotype: A single base separates this from a much larger clone, so it may be a read error. V and J are TRBV9 and TRBJ1-1; no clear D. Germline CDR1 reads SGDLS; CDR2 reads YYNGEE. CDR3 length: 14 residues. Here the CDR3 DNA reads TGTGCCAGCAGCCTAGACTTGGGGTTAACTGAAGTTTTCTTT. As protein: CASSLDLGLTEVFF.

This clonotype has ten or more counts. The chain combines TRBV5-1 with TRBJ2-7, with 8 nucleotides matching TRBD1. Germline V gene lookup returns CDR1 SGHRS and CDR2 YFSETQ. CDR3 size: 14 residues. V trimming: 2 bases; J trimming: 4 bases; junction bases outside the gene matches: 5. The CDR3 here is CASSLDRGRYEQYF. CDR3 bases: TGCGCCAGCAGCTTAGACAGGGGAAGATACGAGCAGTACTTC.

This clonotype was seen at least ten times. A junction boundary mismatches the germline segment, possibly from a read error. V gene TRBV12-3 or TRBV12-4 combines with J gene TRBJ1-1; 8 nucleotides match TRBD1. The CDR3 loop spans 12 amino acids. The DNA for the CDR3 is TGTGCCAGCCAAGGACAGGGCCCTGAGGCTTTCTTT. Protein: CASQGQGPEAFF.

This clonotype was detected many times. The chain combines TRBV20-1 with TRBJ1-6; maybe TRBD1 (5 bases). Per the germline V gene, CDR1 is DFQATT and CDR2 is SNEGSKA (reference sequence). The CDR3 spans 14 residues. Trimming removed 1 base at V and 6 bases at J, with 10 bases between. The CDR3 DNA reads as TGCAGTGCTAGAGCGGGGGGGAGTAATTCACCCCTCCACTTT. Protein: CSARAGGSNSPLHF.

The table lists this clonotype with many counts. The chain joins TRBV6-2 or TRBV6-3 to TRBJ1-2; D not certain. The ends were cut back, 6 bases at V and 2 bases at J, with 10 bases in the middle. Germline V gene data show CDR1 as MNHEY and CDR2 as SVGEGT. The CDR3 extends over 13 amino acids. CDR3: CASSSTENYGYTF. Written as DNA, the CDR3 is TGTGCCAGCAGCTCGACTGAAAACTATGGCTACACCTTC.

This clonotype was detected only a few times. The chain recombines TRBV18 with TRBJ1-5; 10 bases are a match to TRBD1. This CDR3 is 19 amino acids long. Trimming removed 3 bases from V and 1 base from J; junction bases left unmatched: 12. The germline V gene encodes CDR1 KGHSH and CDR2 LQKENI. For the CDR3, the DNA is TGTGCCAGCTCACCTCCGGGACAGGGGAATAGTCTGAGCAATCAGCCCCAGCATTTT. Amino acid sequence: CASSPPGQGNSLSNQPQHF.

This clonotype appeared many times. The chain carries TRBV20-1 and TRBJ1-4; D gene uncertain. The length of the CDR3 is 16 residues. The germline V and J ends were trimmed by 0 bases and 8 bases, with 19 bases remaining between them. Germline CDR1 reads DFQATT; CDR2 reads SNEGSKA (reference sequence). Here the CDR3 DNA reads TGCAGTGCTAGAGATAGTCGGGCAGTTAGAGGGGAAAAACTGTTTTTT. It translates to CSARDSRAVRGEKLFF.

In this sample, this clonotype turned up many times. The chain combines TRBV3-1 with TRBJ2-1, with D possibly called TRBD1 or TRBD2 (5 bases each). CDR3 length equals 16 residues. V shed 6 bases and J shed 6 bases, with 21 bases lying between them. Germline CDR1 LGHDT, CDR2 YNNKEL (reference sequence). In nucleotides, the CDR3 is TGTGCCAGCAGTAAGCCCTCCCGGGGCAGGGCCAATGAGCAGTTCTTC. The encoded protein is CASSKPSRGRANEQFF.

Many counts were recorded for this clonotype. J is TRBJ1-2 and V is TRBV6-1; D remains unclear. Germline V gives CDR1 MNHNS, CDR2 SASEGT. Trimming stripped 1 base from V and 4 bases from J, with 13 bases between. The CDR3 consists of 15 residues. The CDR3: CASSEGRRPFYGYTF. CDR3 bases: TGTGCCAGCAGTGAAGGACGCCGTCCGTTCTATGGCTACACCTTC.

This clonotype was seen at least ten times. The J gene is TRBJ1-2, the V gene TRBV7-2; 7 nucleotides match TRBD1. CDR1 is SGHTA, CDR2 FQGNSA, per germline. V lost 0 bases, J lost 4 bases, and 5 bases stayed unmatched. The CDR3 sequence is 15 residues long. DNA of the CDR3: TGTGCCAGCAGCTTAGCGGGGACAGTCGCCTATGGCTACACCTTC. Translating it yields CASSLAGTVAYGYTF.

V and J are TRBV6-1 and TRBJ2-7; tentatively, D is TRBD1 (6 bases). The CDR3 has 12 residues. CDR1 is MNHNS and CDR2 is SASEGT in the germline V gene. V gave up 10 bases and J gave up 1 base, with 11 bases separating them. The CDR3 sequence is CATTQGSYEQYF. CDR3 DNA: TGTGCCACCACACAGGGATCCTACGAGCAGTACTTC.

This clonotype was seen repeatedly, ten times or more. The chain employs TRBV2 and TRBJ2-2, with TRBD1 matching over 8 bases. This CDR3 contains 15 residues. Germline V gene data show CDR1 as SNHLY and CDR2 as FYNNEI. Trimming removed 3 bases from V and 7 bases from J; junction bases left unmatched: 7. CDR3 in DNA: TGTGCCAGCAGTGAGGTGCAGGGGGCTATCGGGGAGCTGTTTTTT. This translates into CASSEVQGAIGELFF.

The CDR3 DNA follows: TGTGCCAGCAGTCCTCTTCTGTACGAGCAGTACTTC. This gives the protein CASSPLLYEQYF. The chain uses TRBV6-2 or TRBV6-3 and TRBJ2-7; D unresolved. Trimming took 5 bases from V and 4 from J, leaving 9 bases between them. Germline-derived CDR1 and CDR2 are MNHEY and SVGEGT. This CDR3 region has 12 residues.

This clonotype appeared many times. CDR3 loop: CATSRGTFSSGANVLTF. CDR3 DNA sequence: TGTGCCACCAGCAGAGGGACTTTTAGCTCTGGGGCCAACGTCCTGACTTTC. The chain carries TRBV15 and TRBJ2-6, with D possibly TRBD2 on 5 matching bases. The CDR3 spans 17 residues. V lost 1 base to trimming and J lost 0 bases, with 10 bases between them. Germline values: CDR1 LNHNV, CDR2 YYDKDF (reference sequence).

The V gene is TRBV6-2 or TRBV6-3, the J gene TRBJ1-1, with 7 bases fitting TRBD1. The V gene end was trimmed by 8 bases and the J gene end by 6 bases; junction bases not matched to a gene: 12. The CDR3 runs to 14 residues. Germline V lookup: CDR1 MNHEY, CDR2 SVGEGT. The CDR3 loop reads CASGERVRGAEAFF. The DNA of the CDR3 is TGTGCCAGCGGAGAGAGGGTCAGGGGGGCTGAAGCTTTCTTT.

The sample holds many counts of this clonotype. The genes are TRBV28 and TRBJ2-1, with TRBD1 matching over 9 bases. After removal of 3 bases from V and 4 bases from J, the junction contained 1 base not matched to a gene. This CDR3 is built from 14 residues. Germline CDR1 reads MDHEN; CDR2 reads SYDVKM. The CDR3 is CASSLGTGYNEQFF. The CDR3 DNA is TGTGCCAGCAGTTTGGGGACAGGGTACAATGAGCAGTTCTTC. Full variable domain (missing parts from reference TRBV28 and TRBJ2-1): DVKVTQSSRYLVKRTGEKVFLECVQDMDHENMFWYRQDPGLGLRLIYFSYDVKMKEKGDIPEGYSVSREKKERFSLILESASTNQTSMYLCASSLGTGYNEQFFGPGTRLTVL.

This clonotype came up many times. This chain links TRBV20-1 with TRBJ2-5; 11 nucleotides match TRBD2. The CDR3 has 16 residues. Germline V lookup: CDR1 DFQATT, CDR2 SNEGSKA (reference sequence). The V gene end was trimmed by 5 bases and the J gene end by 2 bases; junction bases not matched to a gene: 10. CDR3 loop: CSASLTSGGTQETQYF. DNA for the CDR3: TGCAGTGCTTCCCTTACTAGCGGGGGCACACAAGAGACCCAGTACTTC.

This clonotype was counted ten times or more. V and J are TRBV5-1 and TRBJ1-1; tentative D call: TRBD1 (5 bases). V was clipped by 4 bases and J by 7 bases, with 17 bases between them. The germline V gene encodes CDR1 SGHRS and CDR2 YFSETQ. The length of the CDR3 is 14 residues. In DNA form, the CDR3 reads TGCGCCAGCAGCGATTGGGACGAGCGAGGTGAAGCTTTCTTT. This codes for CASSDWDERGEAFF.

This clonotype was counted ten times or more. The chain links TRBV5-5 to TRBJ2-5, with D possibly TRBD1 on 5 matching bases. The CDR3 consists of 15 residues. Germline CDR1 is SGHKS and CDR2 is YYEKEE (reference sequence). V lost 1 base, J lost 1 base, and 11 bases lay in between. CDR3 nucleotide sequence: TGTGCCAGCAGCTTGTTTGGACATACCCAAGAGACCCAGTACTTC. As protein: CASSLFGHTQETQYF. The entire variable domain, with the rest obtained from reference TRBV5-5 and TRBJ2-5, is as follows: DAGVTQSPTHLIKTRGQQVTLRCSPISGHKSVSWYQQVLGQGPQFIFQYYEKEERGRGNFPDRFSARQFPNYSSELNVNALLLGDSALYLCASSLFGHTQETQYFGPGTRLLVL.

In its sample, this clonotype was seen many times. The V call is TRBV7-9, the J call TRBJ1-4, with TRBD1 matching over 7 bases. CDR1 and CDR2 (germline): SEHNR, FQNEAQ (reference sequence). This CDR3 is built from 15 residues. Trimming removed 7 bases from V and 5 bases from J; junction bases left unmatched: 10. The CDR3 sequence is CASIATGIENEKLFF. The CDR3 bases are TGTGCCAGCATCGCGACAGGGATCGAGAATGAAAAACTGTTTTTT.

Many counts were recorded for this clonotype. This chain uses TRBV10-3 with TRBJ2-5; D is possibly TRBD1 (6 bases). The germline gives CDR1 ENHRY, CDR2 SYGVKD. The CDR3 sequence is 13 residues long. Trimming removed 4 bases from V and 3 bases from J, with 9 bases in between. The CDR3 loop is CAISAGGEETQYF. The CDR3 nucleotides read TGTGCCATCAGTGCTGGGGGCGAAGAGACCCAGTACTTC.

The table lists this clonotype with many counts. This chain links TRBV7-2 with TRBJ1-5; D gene unclear. The CDR3 sequence is 17 residues long. Germline CDR1 SGHTA, CDR2 FQGNSA. V was pared by 5 bases and J by 5 bases, with 22 bases between. The CDR3 is CASSAAIKRSSYQPQHF. The CDR3 DNA reads TGTGCCAGCAGCGCGGCGATTAAACGTTCGAGCTATCAGCCCCAGCATTTT.